This TCR beta chain came from a study of blood T cell repertoires in COVID-19. Study as a whole: Samples of COVID-19 (acute and convalescent) were obtained from the United States, Italy and Spain. T cells, B-cell-depleted T cells, or PBMCs provided the cDNA or gDNA that served as material.

Trimming pared 0 bases from V and 3 bases from J, leaving 14 bases between. Germline values: CDR1 SGHVS, CDR2 FNYEAQ. The CDR3 sequence is 16 residues long. In the original processing: Estimates of nucleated cell counts were drawn from the amplification of reference gene primers. The table came from immunoSEQ multiplex PCR; TCRdb's copy has only in-frame clones and leaves some out. That table supplies the V and J calls and clone size; D and trimming were determined from the DNA. The profile covers more than 90,000 clones, with roughly four fifths appearing a single time and 2% to 3% taken by the ten largest.

The sequencing input was peripheral blood. The chain combines TRBV7-6 with TRBJ1-2; no firm D call. The sequence derives from a man aged 45-65 years with acute or convalescent COVID-19. In nucleotides, the CDR3 is TGTGCCAGCAGCTTAGCGAGGGAGGGAAGAGACTATGGCTACACCTTC. Encoded protein: CASSLAREGRDYGYTF.